The 19 T cell receptor beta chains presented below share a single source sample, sequenced in a study of Graves' ophthalmopathy and Graves' hyperthyroidism. Amplified TCR beta CDR3 regions were obtained using RNA transcripts as template. First-round RT-PCR with HTBI primers preceded a second-round multiplex PCR. TCRdb independently ran MiXCR on the multiplex PCR reads; one entry per CDR3 protein. Of hundreds of thousands of distinct CDR3 sequences listed, around a fifth are singletons. The material sequenced was peripheral blood. The receptors were gathered from a woman younger than 30 with stable Graves' hyperthyroidism. Some clones in this sample may be carry-over from other donors' samples.

As to this clonotype: A much more abundant neighbour one base away suggests this may be a read error. This sequence joins TRBV24-1 and TRBJ2-5; maybe TRBD2 (7 bases). This CDR3 has 15 amino acids. The V end was cut by 4 bases, the J end by 3 bases, with 14 bases between. CDR1 and CDR2 (germline): KGHDR, SFDVKD. The CDR3 DNA is TGTGCCACCAGTGAGTCAATAGGGGGGGAAGAGACCCAGTACTTC. This sequence encodes CATSESIGGEETQYF.

This clonotype was recorded many times. J is TRBJ1-2 and V is TRBV28; D uncertain. Trimming shortened V by 2 bases and J by 3 bases, and 10 bases separated the two germline ends. Germline V gene lookup returns CDR1 MDHEN and CDR2 SYDVKM. This CDR3 region has 14 residues. The CDR3 bases are TGTGCCAGCAGTTTAAGGTACACCCACTATGGCTACACCTTC. It specifies CASSLRYTHYGYTF.

In this sample, this clonotype turned up many times. The J gene is TRBJ1-2, the V gene TRBV20-1; D perhaps matches TRBD1 (6 bases). The V and J ends lost 5 bases and 4 bases respectively, with 17 bases between them. Germline V gene lookup returns CDR1 DFQATT and CDR2 SNEGSKA (reference sequence). The CDR3 consists of 14 residues. CDR3 in amino acids: CSADGTPQGYGYTF. CDR3 sequence (DNA): TGCAGTGCTGACGGGACACCTCAGGGCTATGGCTACACCTTC.

This clonotype has a handful of counts. This rearrangement joins TRBV7-9 to TRBJ2-7, with D uncertain. This CDR3 contains 14 residues. Germline CDR1 SEHNR, CDR2 FQNEAQ (reference sequence). Trimming cost V 2 bases and J 2 bases, with 10 bases left between them. The CDR3 DNA is TGTGCCAGCAGCTTATACCTGGGCCCCTACGAGCAGTACTTC. Encoded protein: CASSLYLGPYEQYF.

V is TRBV6-2 or TRBV6-3 and J is TRBJ2-3; the match to TRBD2 covers 10 bases. CDR3 size: 18 residues. V dropped 5 bases and J dropped 3; count of bases not matched to a gene: 14. Germline CDR1 MNHEY, CDR2 SVGEGT. CDR3 region: CASSPSHASGGRTDTQYF. The CDR3 DNA reads TGTGCCAGCAGTCCGTCACACGCTAGCGGGGGAAGGACAGATACGCAGTATTTT.

This clonotype came up many times. The chain carries TRBV3-1 and TRBJ1-1; no clear D gene. CDR3 length equals 13 residues. V was shortened by 8 bases and J by 4 bases, with 14 bases between the two germline ends. Germline CDR1 LGHDT, CDR2 YNNKEL (reference sequence). CDR3 sequence (DNA): TGTGCCAGCGCGGGTACGTCGTTCACTGAAGCTTTCTTT. This sequence encodes CASAGTSFTEAFF.

The chain employs TRBV24-1 and TRBJ2-7, with D possibly TRBD2 on 6 matching bases. The CDR3 is 13 amino acids. CDR1 and CDR2 from the germline V gene are KGHDR and SFDVKD. Trimming took 12 bases from V and 6 from J, leaving 20 bases between them. The DNA for the CDR3 is TGTGCCCCCACTAGCTGCTTGGTCTCCGAGCAGTACTTC. This sequence encodes CAPTSCLVSEQYF.

This clonotype showed up many times. The chain couples TRBV7-8 to TRBJ1-2; D not resolved. The CDR3 is 16 amino acids. Germline CDR1 SGHVS, CDR2 FQNEAQ. V was trimmed by 1 base and J by 4 bases, leaving 16 bases between them. CDR3: CASSLDVGLGGYGYTF. CDR3 coding DNA: TGTGCCAGCAGCTTAGACGTAGGGCTTGGCGGCTATGGCTACACCTTC.

This chain links TRBV11-2 with TRBJ2-7, with 11 bases identical to TRBD1. This CDR3 comprises 16 residues. With 1 base clipped from V and 4 bases from J, the junction kept 6 bases outside the gene matches. The germline V gene encodes CDR1 SGHAT and CDR2 FQNNGV. The CDR3 DNA sequence: TGTGCCAGCAGCTTAGTCGAGGACAGGGGGCTTTACGAGCAGTACTTC. Translating gives CASSLVEDRGLYEQYF.

This clonotype was seen ten or more times. This chain connects TRBV28 to TRBJ2-7; 7 nucleotides align to TRBD1. The CDR3 consists of 14 residues. Per germline, CDR1 MDHEN and CDR2 SYDVKM. Trimming cost V 9 bases and J 3 bases; bases outside gene matches: 11. CDR3 DNA sequence: TGTGCCAGTTTTAGACAGGGCCACCTCTACGAGCAGTACTTC. It translates to CASFRQGHLYEQYF.

This chain uses TRBV28 with TRBJ2-6; D remains unclear. Per the germline V gene, CDR1 is MDHEN and CDR2 is SYDVKM. The CDR3 length is 17 residues. V shed 5 bases and J shed 0 bases, with 14 bases lying between them. The CDR3 DNA is TGTGCCAGCAGTCTCGATGGGTCTCCCTCTGGGGCCAACGTCCTGACTTTC. Its translation is CASSLDGSPSGANVLTF. The whole variable domain, filled in from reference TRBV28 and TRBJ2-6, reads DVKVTQSSRYLVKRTGEKVFLECVQDMDHENMFWYRQDPGLGLRLIYFSYDVKMKEKGDIPEGYSVSREKKERFSLILESASTNQTSMYLCASSLDGSPSGANVLTFGAGSRLTVL.

This clonotype was seen many times. The chain has TRBV7-8 and TRBJ1-1; no clear D gene. The V gene lost 5 bases and the J gene lost 2 bases, with 12 bases spanning the gap. The germline CDR1 and CDR2 sequences are SGHVS and FQNEAQ. The CDR3 has 14 amino acids. CDR3 nucleotide sequence: TGTGCCAGCAGCCCTCGAAGGCTAAACACTGAAGCTTTCTTT. Translated, it gives CASSPRRLNTEAFF.

The chain links TRBV15 to TRBJ2-5; 15 bases map to TRBD2. The J call may not be correct, given that the DNA end is closer to TRBJ2-1. CDR1 is LNHNV, CDR2 YYDKDF, per germline (reference sequence). This CDR3 region has 20 residues. Here the CDR3 reads CATSRERAWTSGGAYNEQFF. The DNA of the CDR3 is TGTGCCACCAGCAGAGAGAGAGCCTGGACTAGCGGGGGGGCCTACAATGAGCAGTTCTTC.

Many counts were recorded for this clonotype. V and J are TRBV19 and TRBJ1-2; 9 bases align to TRBD1. The CDR3 extends over 16 amino acids. Germline V gives CDR1 LNHDA, CDR2 SQIVND (reference sequence). The V and J ends lost 4 bases and 1 base, in that order; junction bases with no gene match: 7. CDR3 bases: TGTGCCAGTAGTAAATATGACAGGGGGATTAACTATGGCTACACCTTC. Translated: CASSKYDRGINYGYTF.

The table lists this clonotype with many counts. The gene calls are TRBV30 and TRBJ1-5, with D unresolved. V gave up 0 bases and J gave up 5 bases, with 8 bases separating them. From germline, CDR1 is GTSNPN and CDR2 SVGIG (reference sequence). This CDR3 spans 13 amino acids. The CDR3 is CAWSVSGDQPQHF. CDR3 coding DNA: TGTGCCTGGAGTGTATCCGGGGATCAGCCCCAGCATTTT.

This clonotype was counted many times. The chain couples TRBV2 to TRBJ2-7; D might be TRBD2 (5 bases). V gave up 6 bases and J gave up 0 bases, with 9 bases separating them. The CDR3 sequence is 13 residues long. Germline loops: CDR1 SNHLY, CDR2 FYNNEI. Written as DNA, the CDR3 is TGTGCCAGCAGGGTCGGACTCTCCTACGAGCAGTACTTC. This gives the protein CASRVGLSYEQYF.

This clonotype has at least ten counts. This chain links TRBV27 with TRBJ1-5, with D unresolved. The V end was cut by 0 bases, the J end by 7 bases, with 10 bases between. Germline V CDR1 and CDR2: MNHEY, SMNVEV (reference sequence). The CDR3 sequence is 14 residues long. CDR3 residues: CASSLSRAHQPQHF. DNA of the CDR3: TGTGCCAGCAGTTTATCGAGGGCCCACCAGCCCCAGCATTTT.

Ten or more counts support this clonotype. V usage is TRBV12-5 and J usage is TRBJ1-5, with 10 nucleotides matching TRBD1. The V segment lost 2 bases and the J segment 1 base; nucleotides outside the gene matches: 8. CDR3 length: 18 amino acids. From germline, CDR1 is LGHNT and CDR2 FRNRAP. The CDR3 reads CASGLSRDRGGSNQPQHF. The CDR3 coding sequence is TGTGCTAGTGGTTTGTCCCGGGACAGGGGTGGCAGCAATCAGCCCCAGCATTTT. The full variable domain, rest sourced from reference TRBV12-5 and TRBJ1-5, is DARVTQTPRHKVTEMGQEVTMRCQPILGHNTVFWYRQTMMQGLELLAYFRNRAPLDDSGMPKDRFSAEMPDATLATLKIQPSEPRDSAVYFCASGLSRDRGGSNQPQHFGDGTRLSIL.

The V and J genes are TRBV20-1 and TRBJ2-7; the match to TRBD2 covers 14 bases. The CDR3 sequence is 16 residues long. J gave up 4 bases and V 3 bases, and 8 bases lay outside the gene matches. Germline assignment: CDR1 DFQATT and CDR2 SNEGSKA (reference sequence). The CDR3 protein is CSARGTSGGSLYEQYF. CDR3 DNA: TGCAGTGCTAGGGGGACTAGCGGGGGTTCCCTTTACGAGCAGTACTTC.